These T cell receptor beta chains were read from a single sample in a study. MiXCR, applied by TCRdb to the RT-PCR reads, yields one record per CDR3 protein. The table includes almost 700,000 distinct CDR3 sequences, approximately 15% detected once. The material sequenced was memory CD4+ T cells from blood. All receptors derive from a female donor in good health, serving as a healthy control. The CDR3 runs from the conserved cysteine through the conserved F or W. D genes are given only for firm matches.

TRBD2 TRBV28 15 CASSFIAGGADTQYF
NA TRBV20-1 13 CSARLPGSYEQYF
NA TRBV7-9 12 CASSLGQKEAFF
TRBD1 TRBV19 13 CASTATGFNGYTF
NA TRBV6-2/TRBV6-3 17 CASSYPDRDTVSYEQYF
NA TRBV7-2 13 CASSLDRRGGAFF
NA TRBV7-2 13 CASSPRHTDTQYF
NA TRBV7-2 12 CASSSDGRVAFF
TRBD2 TRBV2 15 CASTVLAGGTGELFF
NA TRBV4-1 15 CASSPGGHSNQPQHF
NA TRBV6-2/TRBV6-3 13 CASRTRLYDEQYF
TRBD2 TRBV5-4 13 CASRLAGGVEQFF
TRBD2 TRBV4-3 17 CASSQLAGLAGVNEQFF
NA TRBV5-4 14 CASSFNQEGETQYF
NA TRBV27 15 CASSGGGIARDTQYF
NA TRBV20-1 12 CSAPDRSNEQFF
NA TRBV6-1 15 CASRTTGTTNYGYTF
NA TRBV27 15 CASSLSLYSGQPQHF
NA TRBV6-5 13 CASTSAYDRGYTF
TRBD2 TRBV7-2 13 CASSLTSGRVQYF
NA TRBV20-1 15 CSAEGASKGTDTQYF
NA TRBV29-1 11 CSVGGPIIEYF
NA TRBV9 15 CASSPRRQPSYEQYF
NA TRBV5-6 15 CASSPLYRGNTEAFF
TRBD2 TRBV10-3 15 CAISDRGGEIYEQYF
TRBD2 TRBV6-6 18 CASSYLIGVAGVTDTQYF
NA TRBV7-3 15 CASSPTGLTPYGYTF
NA TRBV12-3/TRBV12-4 16 CASSLYGGRGNQPQHF
TRBD1 TRBV7-2 14 CASSLTGLLGGYTF
TRBD1 TRBV4-2 15 CASSQGITGGDGYTF
TRBD1 TRBV6-2/TRBV6-3 14 CASREPGTGYEQYF
NA TRBV6-2/TRBV6-3 17 CASSYTAWGGSSYEQYF
TRBD1 TRBV7-3 14 CASSAGQGRTEAFF
TRBD1 TRBV30 14 CAFDRGTSGNTIYF
NA TRBV6-5 13 CASKLHGNNEQFF
NA TRBV15 16 CATSTGGDRVNNEQFF
NA TRBV10-3 14 CAIRPDGSSYEQYF
NA TRBV28 12 CASSWHNYGYTF
TRBD2 TRBV18 15 CASSPQTSVTDTQYF
NA TRBV28 14 CASRSGGPHSPLHF
TRBD2 TRBV6-1 15 CASRWTSGKPDTQYF